The clone carrying this T cell receptor beta chain was detected many times. It was RNA transcripts that yielded the amplified TCR beta CDR3 regions. HTBI primers were the set used in a first-round RT-PCR of the TCR CDR3. TCRdb re-called the multiplex PCR reads through MiXCR, storing one row per CDR3 protein. The table includes 350,000 to 400,000 distinct CDR3 sequences, roughly 18% detected once. The sample belongs to a study of T cells in Graves' hyperthyroidism and ophthalmopathy. Study overall: It was at initial diagnosis, before any treatment, that peripheral blood was collected.

Germline values: CDR1 MGHRA, CDR2 YSYEKL. CDR3 length: 11 residues. Trimming stripped 4 bases from V and 4 bases from J, with 4 bases between. The chain couples TRBV4-1 to TRBJ1-1; no definite D call. Material: blood. The sequence was collected from a man aged 18 to 29 with Graves' ophthalmopathy. CDR3 sequence (DNA): TGCGCCAGCAGCCGAGCCACTGAAGCTTTCTTT. It is translated as CASSRATEAFF.